The entry below gives a single T cell receptor beta chain sequence along with its context. This sample was taken from a study of T-cell reconstitution after alpha-beta-depleted transplantation in children. The TCRbeta library incorporated unique molecular identifiers. TCRdb analysed the PCR reads with MiXCR anew, one entry per CDR3 protein. The sample includes approximately 47,000 distinct CDR3 sequences, 40% to 65% of them seen just once. The V segment lost 4 bases and the J segment 5 bases; nucleotides outside the gene matches: 5. The CDR3 covers 13 residues. Germline values: CDR1 SGHRS, CDR2 YFSETQ.

Sequenced material: peripheral blood, taken before TCRalphabeta/CD19-depleted stem cell transplant. The clonotype comes from a boy younger than two with SCID, due to receive a stem cell transplant. The rearrangement uses TRBV5-1 and TRBJ2-5; TRBD2 matches at 7 bases. The CDR3 sequence: CASSAGDLETQYF. CDR3 nucleotide sequence: TGCGCCAGCAGCGCGGGGGACCTCGAGACCCAGTACTTC.